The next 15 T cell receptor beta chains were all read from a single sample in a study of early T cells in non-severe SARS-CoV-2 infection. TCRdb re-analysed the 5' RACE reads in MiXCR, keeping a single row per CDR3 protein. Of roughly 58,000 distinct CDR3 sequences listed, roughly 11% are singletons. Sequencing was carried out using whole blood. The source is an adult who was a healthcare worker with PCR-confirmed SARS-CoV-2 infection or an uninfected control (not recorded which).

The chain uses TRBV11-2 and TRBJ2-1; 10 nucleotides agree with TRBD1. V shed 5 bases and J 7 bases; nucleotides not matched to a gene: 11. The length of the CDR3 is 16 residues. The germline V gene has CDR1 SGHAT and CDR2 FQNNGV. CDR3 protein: CASSDVTGGAGNEQFF. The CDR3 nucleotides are TGTGCCAGCAGCGACGTGACAGGGGGCGCTGGGAATGAGCAGTTCTTC.

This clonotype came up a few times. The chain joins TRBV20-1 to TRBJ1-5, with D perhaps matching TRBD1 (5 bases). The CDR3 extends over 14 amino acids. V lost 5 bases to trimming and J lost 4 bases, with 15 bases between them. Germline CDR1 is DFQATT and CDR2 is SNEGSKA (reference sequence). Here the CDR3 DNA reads TGCAGTGCTTGGCCGGGACTGCTGAATCAGCCCCAGCATTTT. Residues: CSAWPGLLNQPQHF.

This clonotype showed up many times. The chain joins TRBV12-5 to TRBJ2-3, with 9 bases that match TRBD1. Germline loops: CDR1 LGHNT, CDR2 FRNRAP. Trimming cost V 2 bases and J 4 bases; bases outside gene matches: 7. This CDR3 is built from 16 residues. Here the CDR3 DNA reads TGTGCTAGTGGTTTGATGGGACAGGGAGAGGCAGATACGCAGTATTTT. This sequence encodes CASGLMGQGEADTQYF.

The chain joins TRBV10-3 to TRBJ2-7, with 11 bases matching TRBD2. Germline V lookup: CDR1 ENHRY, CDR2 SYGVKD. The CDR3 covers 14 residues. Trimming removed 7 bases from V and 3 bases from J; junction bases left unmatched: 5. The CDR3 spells CAITSGLADYEQYF. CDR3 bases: TGTGCCATCACCTCGGGACTAGCGGACTACGAGCAGTACTTC.

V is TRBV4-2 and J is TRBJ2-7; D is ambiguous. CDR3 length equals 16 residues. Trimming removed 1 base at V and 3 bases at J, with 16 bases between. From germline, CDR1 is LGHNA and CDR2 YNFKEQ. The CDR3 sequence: CASSQVGSAINYEQYF. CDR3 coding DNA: TGTGCCAGCAGCCAAGTAGGTTCTGCGATTAACTACGAGCAGTACTTC.

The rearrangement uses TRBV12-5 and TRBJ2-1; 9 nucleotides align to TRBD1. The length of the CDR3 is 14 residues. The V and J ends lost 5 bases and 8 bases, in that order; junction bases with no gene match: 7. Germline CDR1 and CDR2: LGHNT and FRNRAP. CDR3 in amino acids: CASGPGQGGDEQFF. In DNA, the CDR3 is TGTGCTAGTGGTCCGGGACAGGGAGGCGATGAGCAGTTCTTC.

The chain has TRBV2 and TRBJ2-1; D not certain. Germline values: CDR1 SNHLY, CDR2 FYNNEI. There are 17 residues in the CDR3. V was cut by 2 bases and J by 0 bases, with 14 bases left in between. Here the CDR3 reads CASSELQDRSSYNEQFF. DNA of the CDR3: TGTGCCAGCAGTGAATTGCAGGACCGGAGCTCCTACAATGAGCAGTTCTTC. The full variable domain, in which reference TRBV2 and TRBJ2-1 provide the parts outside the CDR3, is EPEVTQTPSHQVTQMGQEVILRCVPISNHLYFYWYRQILGQKVEFLVSFYNNEISEKSEIFDDQFSVERPDGSNFTLKIRSTKLEDSAMYFCASSELQDRSSYNEQFFGPGTRLTVL.

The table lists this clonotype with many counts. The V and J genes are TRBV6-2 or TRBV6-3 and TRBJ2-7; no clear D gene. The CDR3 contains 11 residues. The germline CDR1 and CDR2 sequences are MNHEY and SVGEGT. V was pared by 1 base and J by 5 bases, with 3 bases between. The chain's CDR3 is CASSYYDEQYF. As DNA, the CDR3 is TGTGCCAGCAGTTACTACGACGAGCAGTACTTC.

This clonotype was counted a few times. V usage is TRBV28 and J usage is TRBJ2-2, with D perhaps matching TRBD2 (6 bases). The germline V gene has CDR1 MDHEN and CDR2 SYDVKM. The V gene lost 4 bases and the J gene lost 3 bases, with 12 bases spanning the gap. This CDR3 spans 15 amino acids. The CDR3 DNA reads TGTGCCAGCAGTTCTCAGGGAGGTTACACCGGGGAGCTGTTTTTT. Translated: CASSSQGGYTGELFF.

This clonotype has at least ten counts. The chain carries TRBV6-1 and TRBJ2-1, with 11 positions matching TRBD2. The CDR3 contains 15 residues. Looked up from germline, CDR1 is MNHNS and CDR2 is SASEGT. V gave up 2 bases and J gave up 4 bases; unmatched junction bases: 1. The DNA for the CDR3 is TGTGCCAGCAGTGAAATAGCGGGAGGGTACAATGAGCAGTTCTTC. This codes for CASSEIAGGYNEQFF.

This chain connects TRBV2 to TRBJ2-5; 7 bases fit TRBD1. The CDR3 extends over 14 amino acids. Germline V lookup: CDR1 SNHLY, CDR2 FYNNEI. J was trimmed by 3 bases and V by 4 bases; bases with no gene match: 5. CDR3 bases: TGTGCCAGCAGTGTCCAACAGGGGAAAGAGACCCAGTACTTC. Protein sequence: CASSVQQGKETQYF.

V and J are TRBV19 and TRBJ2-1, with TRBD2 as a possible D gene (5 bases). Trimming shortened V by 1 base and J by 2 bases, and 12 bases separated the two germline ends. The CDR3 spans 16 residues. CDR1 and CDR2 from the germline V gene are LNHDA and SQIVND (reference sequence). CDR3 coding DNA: TGTGCCAGTAGTATAGGAGGGAGAGGTGCCTACAATGAGCAGTTCTTC. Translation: CASSIGGRGAYNEQFF. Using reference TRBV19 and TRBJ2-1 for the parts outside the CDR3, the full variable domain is DGGITQSPKYLFRKEGQNVTLSCEQNLNHDAMYWYRQDPGQGLRLIYYSQIVNDFQKGDIAEGYSVSREKKESFPLTVTSAQKNPTAFYLCASSIGGRGAYNEQFFGPGTRLTVL.

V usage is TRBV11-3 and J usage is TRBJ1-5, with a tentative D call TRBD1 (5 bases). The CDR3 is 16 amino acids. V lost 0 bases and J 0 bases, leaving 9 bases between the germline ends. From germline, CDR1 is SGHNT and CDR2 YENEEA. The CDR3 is CASSLEEGVSNQPQHF. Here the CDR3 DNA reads TGTGCCAGCAGCTTAGAAGAAGGGGTTAGCAATCAGCCCCAGCATTTT.

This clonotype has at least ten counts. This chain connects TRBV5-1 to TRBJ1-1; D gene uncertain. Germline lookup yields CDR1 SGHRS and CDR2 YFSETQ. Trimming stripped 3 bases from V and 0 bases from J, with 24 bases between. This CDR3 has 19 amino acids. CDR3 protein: CASSSHPRAGFGMNTEAFF. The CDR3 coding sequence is TGCGCCAGCAGCTCCCACCCGAGGGCTGGGTTCGGAATGAACACTGAAGCTTTCTTT. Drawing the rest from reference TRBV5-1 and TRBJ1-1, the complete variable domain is KAGVTQTPRYLIKTRGQQVTLSCSPISGHRSVSWYQQTPGQGLQFLFEYFSETQRNKGNFPGRFSGRQFSNSRSEMNVSTLELGDSALYLCASSSHPRAGFGMNTEAFFGQGTRLTVV.

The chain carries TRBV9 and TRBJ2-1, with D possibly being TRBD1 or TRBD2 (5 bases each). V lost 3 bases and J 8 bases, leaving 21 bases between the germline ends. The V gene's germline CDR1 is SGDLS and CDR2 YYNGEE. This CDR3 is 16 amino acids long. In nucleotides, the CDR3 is TGTGCCAGCAGCGAAACCACGGGGCCTCTTGCCCATGAGCAGTTCTTC. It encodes CASSETTGPLAHEQFF.